Described below is a single T cell receptor (beta chain) sequence and its context. Antigen specificity is unknown. V lost 3 bases and J 3 bases, leaving 9 bases between the germline ends. This CDR3 is built from 15 residues. CDR1 MDHEN and CDR2 SYDVKM come from the germline V gene. The protocol was immunoSEQ multiplex PCR, while the TCRdb copy is restricted to in-frame clones and leaves out a portion. Of over a million clones listed, about three quarters are singletons. Naive CD4+ cells were CD45RA-selected; the remaining cells were memory. This sample is part of a study of shared clonotypes between healthy human individuals. Broader study findings: The represented genetic and exposure-history diversity was limited by the small number of donors.

The chain combines TRBV28 with TRBJ1-6; D gene unclear. The clonotype originates from a man aged 18 to 30 in good health. The source material was memory CD4+ T cells sorted from blood. Subset indicated: CD45RA-negative fraction. CDR3 nucleotides: TGTGCCAGCAGTTTGGGCCGGGACTATAATTCACCCCTCCACTTT. It is translated as CASSLGRDYNSPLHF.